This T cell receptor (beta chain) was recovered during a study of T cell responses to AZD1222 COVID-19 vaccine. Study-wide points: Baseline serology detected seropositivity in only a handful of AZD1222 recipients. Among the donors, most were white British and more were female, and clonal diversity was possibly underestimated. A reported finding is that nearly half of spike-specific TCRs target unmutated variant regions.

Germline values: CDR1 GTSNPN, CDR2 SVGIG (reference sequence). Trimming removed 0 bases at V and 7 bases at J, with 10 bases between. This CDR3 is 13 amino acids long. The method was immunoSEQ multiplex PCR; TCRdb's version includes in-frame clones alone and lacks a portion of them. The sample records around 91,000 clones, approximately 93% being singletons. Pooled in the analysis were second doses at about 4 or about 12 weeks. This clone was seen only once. As yet, its antigen is unknown. V is TRBV30 and J is TRBJ1-5, with TRBD1 as a possible D gene (6 bases). This clonotype was sampled from an adult who received the AZD1222 COVID-19 vaccine. Sequencing was performed on peripheral blood, taken 28 days after the second AZD1222 dose. CDR3 amino acids: CAWSVQGQQPQHF. CDR3 DNA sequence: TGTGCCTGGAGTGTACAGGGCCAACAGCCCCAGCATTTT. The variable domain in full, with the rest retrieved from reference TRBV30 and TRBJ1-5, is SQTIHQWPATLVQPVGSPLSLECTVEGTSNPNLYWYRQAAGRGLQLLFYSVGIGQISSEVPQNLSASRPQDRQFILSSKKLLLSDSGFYLCAWSVQGQQPQHFGDGTRLSIL.